This T cell receptor beta chain came from a study of patients and donors after allogeneic stem cell transplantation. MiXCR, applied by TCRdb to the RT-PCR reads, yields one record per CDR3 protein. The table includes about 150,000 distinct CDR3 sequences, 30% to 45% detected once. The ends lost 5 bases at V and 8 bases at J; junction bases unmatched: 7. The germline gives CDR1 PRHDT, CDR2 FYEKMQ (reference sequence). This CDR3 is 15 amino acids long. The V gene is TRBV13, the J gene TRBJ1-6; TRBD1 aligns across 9 bases. Source material: blood, either unsorted or a sorted T cell fraction (not recorded which). The TCR was taken from a human donor who was either an allogeneic HSCT recipient or a stem cell or donor lymphocyte infusion donor (not recorded which). It is not recorded whose cells these are; they may come from a transplant donor. The CDR3 DNA reads as TGTGCCAGCAGCCCCGGACAGGGGCAGGATTCACCCCTCCACTTT. It encodes CASSPGQGQDSPLHF.